This T cell receptor (beta chain) was retrieved from a study of shared clonotypes between healthy human individuals. Trimming stripped 2 bases from V and 0 bases from J, with 8 bases between. The germline V gene has CDR1 GTSNPN and CDR2 SVGIG (reference sequence). The CDR3 consists of 14 residues. Scientists sequenced DNA from unsorted PBMC on ten immunoSEQ deep assay plates. TCRdb keeps only in-frame clones here, not all; method: immunoSEQ multiplex PCR. Of 90,000 to 100,000 clones listed, roughly 50% are singletons. Comment on this clone: The final CDR3 position lacks the conserved phenylalanine or tryptophan, pointing to a likely read error.

Sequenced: PBMCs. This sequence joins TRBV30 and TRBJ1-5; D is unclear. This receptor was obtained from a woman aged 40 to 49 in good health. Some clones in this sample may be carry-over from other donors' samples. The CDR3 sequence: CAWSSGLSNQPQHL. Written as DNA, the CDR3 is TGTGCCTGGAGTTCTGGGCTTAGCAATCAGCCCCAGCATCTT.